The rows below give T cell receptor beta chains drawn from one sample of a study of vaccination and CD4 T cells after COVID-19. TCRdb independently ran MiXCR on the PCR reads; one entry per CDR3 protein. This table holds approximately 10,000 distinct CDR3 sequences, less than 65% found once. Their target antigens are unknown. Specimen: cultured CD4+ T cells from blood, collected after SARS-CoV-2 vaccination. The receptors derive from a human donor with COVID-19. Both conserved end residues are part of each CDR3. D genes are given only for firm matches. Where a row states a size, it is once, few, many or the class of an expanded clone; other rows omit it.

v_call	j_call	clone_size	d_call	cdr3_nt	cdr3_aa
TRBV7-3	TRBJ1-6	.	.	TGTGCCAGCAGCTTAAACCGGGGAAATTCACCCCTCCACTTT	CASSLNRGNSPLHF
TRBV12-3/TRBV12-4	TRBJ1-1	.	.	TGTGCCAGCAGTTCCATCACAGGAAGGGCCAACACTGAAGCTTTCTTT	CASSSITGRANTEAFF
TRBV18	TRBJ1-5	large	.	TGTGCCAGCTCACCAGGGGGAGTATACCAGCCCCAGCATTTT	CASSPGGVYQPQHF
TRBV6-1	TRBJ1-6	few	.	TGTGCCAGCAGCGCCCGGACGGCCCCTAATTCACCCCTCCACTTT	CASSARTAPNSPLHF
TRBV27	TRBJ1-5	.	TRBD1	TGTGCCAGCAGACCGGGACAGCCCTTGAGGAATCAGCCCCAGCATTTT	CASRPGQPLRNQPQHF
TRBV20-1	TRBJ2-7	.	TRBD1	TGCAGTACCGGACAGGGCGTTTCCCACGAGCAGTACTTC	CSTGQGVSHEQYF
TRBV20-1	TRBJ1-1	.	.	TGCAGTGCTTTCGACAATACCCAAGAAGCTTTCTTT	CSAFDNTQEAFF
TRBV19	TRBJ2-5	.	.	TGTGCCAGTAGTCTCTGGACAGACCAAGAGACCCAGTACTTC	CASSLWTDQETQYF
TRBV6-2/TRBV6-3	TRBJ2-2	.	TRBD1	TGTGCCATCCGGACAGGGATAACCGGGGAGCTGTTTTTT	CAIRTGITGELFF
TRBV7-9	TRBJ2-3	.	TRBD2	TGTGCCAGCAGCCCATTTCGGACTAGCGGGGTCGTAGATACGCAGTATTTT	CASSPFRTSGVVDTQYF
TRBV29-1	TRBJ1-4	.	.	TGCAGCGTCCCAGGGACGTTTGGGGAAAAACTGTTTTTT	CSVPGTFGEKLFF
TRBV20-1	TRBJ1-1	.	TRBD1	TGCAGTGCAAGTGACAGGGCGCAGAACACTGAAGCTTTCTTT	CSASDRAQNTEAFF
TRBV2	TRBJ1-1	.	TRBD1	TGTGCCAGCAGTGAGAGAGCAGGGGGCAGGGACACTGAAGCTTTCTTT	CASSERAGGRDTEAFF
TRBV27	TRBJ2-5	few	.	TGTGCCAGCAGTTTACGACCCCGGCCGGGGAGCGGCGAGACCCAGTACTTC	CASSLRPRPGSGETQYF
TRBV5-1	TRBJ2-7	.	.	TGCGCCAGCAGCTTGTTAGGAGGGGACCCTCTCTACGAGCAGTACTTC	CASSLLGGDPLYEQYF